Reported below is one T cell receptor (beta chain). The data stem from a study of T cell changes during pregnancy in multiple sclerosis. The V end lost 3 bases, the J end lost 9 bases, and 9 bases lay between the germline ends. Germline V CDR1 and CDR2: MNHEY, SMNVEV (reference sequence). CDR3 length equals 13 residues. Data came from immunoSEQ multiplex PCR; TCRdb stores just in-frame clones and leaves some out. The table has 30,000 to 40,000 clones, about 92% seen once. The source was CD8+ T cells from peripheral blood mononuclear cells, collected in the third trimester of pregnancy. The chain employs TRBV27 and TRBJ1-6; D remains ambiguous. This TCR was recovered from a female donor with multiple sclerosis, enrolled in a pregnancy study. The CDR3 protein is CASSLEGRSPLHF. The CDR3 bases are TGTGCCAGCAGTTTGGAGGGTCGTTCACCCCTCCACTTT.